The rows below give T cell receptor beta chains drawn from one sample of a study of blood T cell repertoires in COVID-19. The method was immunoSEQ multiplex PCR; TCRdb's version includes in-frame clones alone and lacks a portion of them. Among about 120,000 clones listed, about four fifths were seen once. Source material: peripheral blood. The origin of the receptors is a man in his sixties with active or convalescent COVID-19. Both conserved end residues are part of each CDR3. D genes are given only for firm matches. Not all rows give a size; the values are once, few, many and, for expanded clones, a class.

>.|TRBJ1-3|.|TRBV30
TGTGCCTGGAGTCGGGACACCATATATTTT
CAWSRDTIYF
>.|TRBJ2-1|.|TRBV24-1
TGTGCCACCAGTGGTTACAGCTCCTACAATGAGCAGTTCTTC
CATSGYSSYNEQFF
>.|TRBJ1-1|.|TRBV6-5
TGTGCCAGCAGACTCATGAGAGCTTTCTTT
CASRLMRAFF
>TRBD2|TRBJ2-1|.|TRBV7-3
TGTGCCAGCAGCTTAAATCCTTACTTGAGGGTAGCGGGCAATGAGCAGTTCTTC
CASSLNPYLRVAGNEQFF
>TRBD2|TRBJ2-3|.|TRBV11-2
TGTGCCAGCAGCCCAGGGGGACTAGCGGGAGTAGATACGCAGTATTTT
CASSPGGLAGVDTQYF
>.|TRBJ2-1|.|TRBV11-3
TGTGCCAGCAGCTTAACTCGGGGAAGCAATGAGCAGTTCTTC
CASSLTRGSNEQFF
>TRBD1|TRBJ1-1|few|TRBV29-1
TGCAGCGTCGGGGGGTTGGGGACAGGGGCACCGAACACTGAAGCTTTCTTT
CSVGGLGTGAPNTEAFF
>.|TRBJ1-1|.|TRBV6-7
TGTGCCAGCGGAGGCACTGAAGCTTTCTTT
CASGGTEAFF
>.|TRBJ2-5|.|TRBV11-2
TGTGCCAGCAGCTTAGGGGTTGAGGGTTTAGAGACCCAGTACTTC
CASSLGVEGLETQYF
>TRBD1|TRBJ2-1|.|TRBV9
TGTGCCAGCAGCGTAGTCGGACAGGGGGCCGAAAATGAGCAGTTCTTC
CASSVVGQGAENEQFF
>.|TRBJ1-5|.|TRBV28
TGTGCCAGCAGACAGCAGCTCGGTAGCAATCAGCCCCAGCATTTT
CASRQQLGSNQPQHF
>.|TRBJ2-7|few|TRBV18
TGTGCCAGCTCACCACTCCAGGGGAGCTCCTACGAGCAGTACTTC
CASSPLQGSSYEQYF
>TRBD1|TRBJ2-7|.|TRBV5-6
TGTGCCAGCAGCTCACAGGGGGCGTACGAGCAGTACTTC
CASSSQGAYEQYF
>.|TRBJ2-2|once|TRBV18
TGTGCCAGCTCACCTGGTATCGGGAGCCGAACCGGGGAGCTGTTTTTT
CASSPGIGSRTGELFF
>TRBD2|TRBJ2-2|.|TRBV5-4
TGTGCCAGCAGCCTCATAGCGGGCACCCCTAACGGGGAGCTGTTTTTT
CASSLIAGTPNGELFF